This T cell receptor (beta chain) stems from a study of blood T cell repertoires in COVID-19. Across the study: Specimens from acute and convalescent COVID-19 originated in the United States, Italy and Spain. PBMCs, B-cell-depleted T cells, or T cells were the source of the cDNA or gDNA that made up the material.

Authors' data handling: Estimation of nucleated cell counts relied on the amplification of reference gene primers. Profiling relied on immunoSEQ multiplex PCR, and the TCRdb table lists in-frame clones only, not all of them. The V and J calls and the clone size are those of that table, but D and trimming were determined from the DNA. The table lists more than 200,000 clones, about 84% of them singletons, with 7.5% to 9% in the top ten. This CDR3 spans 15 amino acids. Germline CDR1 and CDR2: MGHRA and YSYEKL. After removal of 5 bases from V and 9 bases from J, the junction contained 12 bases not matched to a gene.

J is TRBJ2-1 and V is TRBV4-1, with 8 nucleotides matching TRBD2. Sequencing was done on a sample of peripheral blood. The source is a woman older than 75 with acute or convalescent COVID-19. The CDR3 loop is CASSKTGTRDGEQFF. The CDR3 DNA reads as TGCGCCAGCAGCAAAACCGGGACTAGAGATGGTGAGCAGTTCTTC.